The 30 T cell receptor beta chains below were found in one sample sequenced in a study of Graves' ophthalmopathy and Graves' hyperthyroidism. Scientists amplified the TCR beta CDR3 regions from RNA transcripts. HTBI primers primed a first-round RT-PCR, and a second-round multiplex PCR followed. TCRdb re-analysed the multiplex PCR reads in MiXCR, keeping a single row per CDR3 protein. Of hundreds of thousands of distinct CDR3 sequences in the sample, about 40% were seen once. Input material: peripheral blood. Every receptor here comes from an adult man with Graves' ophthalmopathy.

The rearrangement links TRBV25-1 to TRBJ2-5, with 9 bases that match TRBD1. Trimming cost V 2 bases and J 4 bases; bases outside gene matches: 8. Germline V lookup: CDR1 MGHDK, CDR2 SYGVNS. This CDR3 comprises 16 residues. The DNA of the CDR3 is TGTGCCAGCAGTGAAACCGGGACAGGGCGGGGAGAGACCCAGTACTTC. It specifies CASSETGTGRGETQYF.

Many counts were recorded for this clonotype. The chain combines TRBV7-6 with TRBJ2-5; D perhaps matches TRBD2 (5 bases). With 4 bases removed from V and 0 bases from J, the gap between germline ends came to 12 bases. The CDR3 is 15 amino acids. Germline V CDR1 and CDR2: SGHVS, FNYEAQ. The CDR3 coding sequence is TGTGCCAGCAGCTCAACGGAGAGGGACCAAGAGACCCAGTACTTC. Protein: CASSSTERDQETQYF. Combining the CDR3 with reference TRBV7-6 and TRBJ2-5 gives the whole variable domain GAGVSQSPRYKVTKRGQDVALRCDPISGHVSLYWYRQALGQGPEFLTYFNYEAQQDKSGLPNDRFSAERPEGSISTLTIQRTEQRDSAMYRCASSSTERDQETQYFGPGTRLLVL.

This clonotype has more than one count but fewer than ten. The gene calls are TRBV30 and TRBJ1-5, with D uncertain. This CDR3 region has 13 residues. Trimming stripped 0 bases from V and 3 bases from J, with 6 bases between. Germline CDR1 is GTSNPN and CDR2 is SVGIG (reference sequence). The CDR3 DNA follows: TGTGCCTGGAGTGTAGGAGACAATCAGCCCCAGCATTTT. This encodes CAWSVGDNQPQHF.

This chain links TRBV29-1 with TRBJ1-2; D is perhaps TRBD1 (6 bases). V was pared by 8 bases and J by 4 bases, with 11 bases between. CDR1 and CDR2 (germline): SQVTM, ANQGSEA. The CDR3 extends over 11 amino acids. CDR3 region: CSLTGTYGYTF. The CDR3 region has the DNA TGCAGCTTAACAGGGACCTATGGCTACACCTTC.

The sample holds many counts of this clonotype. V usage is TRBV19 and J usage is TRBJ2-5; unclear D gene. This CDR3 has 11 amino acids. Germline assignment: CDR1 LNHDA and CDR2 SQIVND (reference sequence). V shed 3 bases and J shed 7 bases, with 6 bases lying between them. The CDR3 DNA sequence: TGTGCCAGTAGTATTAGAGGGACCCAGTACTTC. It is translated as CASSIRGTQYF. Based on the CDR3 plus reference TRBV19 and TRBJ2-5, the full variable domain is DGGITQSPKYLFRKEGQNVTLSCEQNLNHDAMYWYRQDPGQGLRLIYYSQIVNDFQKGDIAEGYSVSREKKESFPLTVTSAQKNPTAFYLCASSIRGTQYFGPGTRLLVL.

The V call is TRBV27, the J call TRBJ2-5; D not certain. Trimming removed 5 bases from V and 0 bases from J, with 10 bases in between. This CDR3 is 14 amino acids long. Germline V gene lookup returns CDR1 MNHEY and CDR2 SMNVEV (reference sequence). The CDR3 DNA is TGTGCCAGCAGTCATACACAGTACCAAGAGACCCAGTACTTC. Translation gives CASSHTQYQETQYF.

This clonotype was detected ten times or more. This chain joins TRBV7-6 and TRBJ2-2; D not certain. Germline V gene sequence: CDR1 SGHVS, CDR2 FNYEAQ. The CDR3 spans 14 residues. V lost 0 bases and J lost 4, with 6 bases in between. CDR3 in DNA: TGTGCCAGCAGCTTAGCACCGGCCACCGGGGAGCTGTTTTTT. Translating it yields CASSLAPATGELFF. The full variable domain, completed using reference TRBV7-6 and TRBJ2-2, is GAGVSQSPRYKVTKRGQDVALRCDPISGHVSLYWYRQALGQGPEFLTYFNYEAQQDKSGLPNDRFSAERPEGSISTLTIQRTEQRDSAMYRCASSLAPATGELFFGEGSRLTVL.

Concerning this clonotype: The final CDR3 position lacks the conserved phenylalanine or tryptophan, pointing to a likely read error. Because the CDR3's place on the DNA is in doubt, the DNA is left out and the CDR3 is given as listed by TCRdb. V and J are TRBV25-1 and TRBJ1-4; no check of the table's D call, TRBD1, against the DNA was made. Both ends counted, the CDR3 spans 13 residues. The germline CDR1 and CDR2 sequences are MGHDK and SYGVNS. The CDR3: CASKGRTGSETNY.

The chain combines TRBV29-1 with TRBJ2-5; the D is unclear. Germline CDR1 reads SQVTM; CDR2 reads ANQGSEA. The V end was cut by 7 bases, the J end by 2 bases, with 11 bases between. The CDR3 has 12 residues. DNA of the CDR3: TGCAGCGCCCACGTAGTTCAAGAGACCCAGTACTTC. Translating it yields CSAHVVQETQYF.

CDR3 DNA: TGTGCCAGCAGTACACAGGGTGTAGGCACTGAAGCTTTCTTT. It specifies CASSTQGVGTEAFF. V is TRBV27 and J is TRBJ1-1, with D perhaps matching TRBD1 (6 bases). Between the trimmed V and J ends, which lost 5 bases and 4 bases, there was a span of 14 bases. The V gene's germline CDR1 is MNHEY and CDR2 SMNVEV (reference sequence). The CDR3 runs to 14 residues.

This clonotype appeared many times. The genes are TRBV2 and TRBJ2-5; the D gene is possibly TRBD2 (5 bases). From germline, CDR1 is SNHLY and CDR2 FYNNEI. V lost 1 base and J 5 bases, leaving 11 bases between the germline ends. The CDR3 is made up of 14 amino acids. In nucleotides, the CDR3 is TGTGCCAGCAGTGAAGAACGGGATCAGGAGACCCAGTACTTC. This encodes CASSEERDQETQYF.

The chain employs TRBV4-3 and TRBJ2-7; 7 nucleotides align to TRBD1. V dropped 4 bases and J dropped 3; count of bases not matched to a gene: 12. The CDR3 runs 16 residues. Germline V gives CDR1 LGHNA, CDR2 YSLEER. CDR3 sequence: CASSLGERDRNYEQYF. The CDR3, as DNA: TGCGCCAGCAGCCTTGGCGAACGGGACAGAAACTACGAGCAGTACTTC.

This clonotype came up many times. This CDR3 reads CASTGSHYEQYF. CDR3 nucleotide sequence: TGTGCCAGTACAGGGAGCCACTACGAGCAGTACTTC. V usage is TRBV7-9 and J usage is TRBJ2-7; the D gene is possibly TRBD1 (6 bases). V lost 9 bases and J lost 3, with 12 bases in between. From germline, CDR1 is SEHNR and CDR2 FQNEAQ (reference sequence). This CDR3 is built from 12 residues.

This clonotype has more than one count but fewer than ten. The chain joins TRBV10-2 to TRBJ1-3; D is possibly TRBD1 (5 bases). The germline CDR1 and CDR2 sequences are WSHSY and SAAADI. With 10 bases removed from V and 8 bases from J, the gap between germline ends came to 24 bases. The CDR3 is made up of 15 amino acids. The CDR3 reads CATSGQWGVQDTIYF. The CDR3 coding sequence is TGCGCCACCTCAGGGCAATGGGGAGTCCAAGACACCATATATTTT.

This clonotype was counted many times. The chain employs TRBV4-1 and TRBJ1-6; D gene ambiguous. V was clipped by 0 bases and J by 10 bases, with 19 bases between them. CDR3 size: 17 residues. CDR1 and CDR2 from the germline V gene are MGHRA and YSYEKL. CDR3 DNA: TGCGCCAGCAGCCAAGAAGGAGAACCCTCGGCGTGGTCACCCCTCCACTTT. It is translated as CASSQEGEPSAWSPLHF.

This clonotype has ten or more counts. The chain links TRBV5-1 to TRBJ1-1; D remains ambiguous. Germline assignment: CDR1 SGHRS and CDR2 YFSETQ. V was trimmed by 3 bases and J by 0 bases, leaving 9 bases between them. The CDR3 has 14 amino acids. The CDR3 region is CASSSDGMNTEAFF. DNA of the CDR3: TGCGCCAGCAGCTCGGACGGAATGAACACTGAAGCTTTCTTT.

The table lists this clonotype with many counts. The rearrangement uses TRBV19 and TRBJ2-5; 9 nucleotides align to TRBD1. Per germline, CDR1 LNHDA and CDR2 SQIVND (reference sequence). This CDR3 region has 14 residues. V lost 6 bases to trimming and J lost 5 bases; unmatched junction nucleotides: 7. The CDR3 reads CASREGQGRETQYF. CDR3 coding DNA: TGTGCCAGTAGAGAGGGACAGGGAAGGGAGACCCAGTACTTC.

The genes are TRBV24-1 and TRBJ1-2, with no clear D. Trimming left V 7 bases short and J 8 bases short, with 22 bases between. Per the germline V gene, CDR1 is KGHDR and CDR2 is SFDVKD. The length of the CDR3 is 15 residues. The CDR3 is CATRYSNTVGSGYTF. The CDR3 region has the DNA TGTGCCACCAGATACTCGAACACCGTCGGATCAGGCTACACCTTC.

This clonotype appeared a few times. The chain is built from TRBV20-1 and TRBJ2-5, with 8 bases lining up with TRBD1. This CDR3 region has 20 residues. Trimming removed 2 bases from V and 2 bases from J; junction bases left unmatched: 22. Germline V gene lookup returns CDR1 DFQATT and CDR2 SNEGSKA (reference sequence). CDR3 loop: CSARHPDDRGYRVNQETQYF. The CDR3 DNA is TGCAGTGCTAGACACCCCGACGACAGGGGTTACCGGGTGAATCAAGAGACCCAGTACTTC.

CDR3 coding DNA: TGTGCCAGCAAGGGGCGCCAGCATTTT. Its translation: CASKGRQHF. The rearrangement links TRBV2 to TRBJ1-5, with TRBD1 as a possible D gene (5 bases). With 7 bases removed from V and 12 bases from J, the gap between germline ends came to 7 bases. Germline assignment: CDR1 SNHLY and CDR2 FYNNEI. CDR3 length: 9 residues.

This chain's CDR3 is CASSVGPGARGEQYF. CDR3 DNA sequence: TGTGCCAGCAGCGTAGGGCCGGGGGCCAGAGGAGAGCAGTACTTC. The gene calls are TRBV9 and TRBJ2-7, with D perhaps given as TRBD1 or TRBD2 (6 bases each). Germline V gene lookup returns CDR1 SGDLS and CDR2 YYNGEE. This CDR3 spans 15 amino acids. Trimming pared 0 bases from V and 7 bases from J, leaving 17 bases between.

This clonotype was found many times. The chain links TRBV15 to TRBJ2-5; 8 bases agree with TRBD2. Germline CDR1 and CDR2: LNHNV and YYDKDF (reference sequence). Unmatched junction bases numbered 8, after V lost 3 bases and J lost 5 bases. This CDR3 spans 15 amino acids. The DNA for the CDR3 is TGTGCCACCAGCAGGGCAAATAGCGGGACGGAGACCCAGTACTTC. It codes for CATSRANSGTETQYF.

This clonotype was seen at least ten times. The V call is TRBV2, the J call TRBJ2-6; TRBD1 or TRBD2 may be the D gene (7 bases each). The CDR3 totals 17 residues. The V end lost 10 bases, the J end lost 2 bases, and 21 bases lay between the germline ends. The germline V gene encodes CDR1 SNHLY and CDR2 FYNNEI. The CDR3, as DNA: TGTGCCACGGGGAGGGGGCCGATTCTTCCTGGGGCCAACGTCCTGACTTTC. Encoded protein: CATGRGPILPGANVLTF.

This clonotype has ten or more counts. The V and J genes are TRBV19 and TRBJ2-1; no clear D gene. The germline V gene has CDR1 LNHDA and CDR2 SQIVND (reference sequence). This CDR3 spans 14 amino acids. The V end lost 3 bases, the J end lost 6 bases, and 12 bases lay between the germline ends. The CDR3 protein is CASSIPVLGNEQFF. As DNA, the CDR3 is TGTGCCAGTAGTATCCCCGTATTGGGCAATGAGCAGTTCTTC.

This clonotype came up many times. The chain joins TRBV6-5 to TRBJ1-1; the D is unclear. Germline V gene sequence: CDR1 MNHEY, CDR2 SVGAGI. V dropped 5 bases and J dropped 7 bases, with 11 bases sitting between them. The CDR3 is 12 residues long. The chain's CDR3 is CASSPGRFEAFF. The CDR3 DNA reads as TGTGCCAGCAGTCCCGGACGGTTTGAAGCTTTCTTT.

This clonotype appeared many times. The genes are TRBV7-8 and TRBJ1-2; D unclear. This CDR3 comprises 12 residues. Germline V gene data show CDR1 as SGHVS and CDR2 as FQNEAQ. V was cut by 6 bases and J by 3 bases, with 8 bases left in between. DNA for the CDR3: TGTGCCAGCAGTTCCACGTACTATGGCTACACCTTC. Its protein product is CASSSTYYGYTF.

This clonotype was counted a few times. V usage is TRBV9 and J usage is TRBJ2-7; the D gene is possibly TRBD1 (5 bases). Trimming removed 4 bases at V and 6 bases at J, with 11 bases between. The CDR3 is 12 amino acids. Germline V gene lookup returns CDR1 SGDLS and CDR2 YYNGEE. DNA of the CDR3: TGTGCCAGCAGCCCAGCTAGGGGCGAGCAGTACTTC. This translates into CASSPARGEQYF.

The rearrangement links TRBV25-1 to TRBJ2-5; the D gene is possibly TRBD1 (6 bases). The germline V gene has CDR1 MGHDK and CDR2 SYGVNS. This CDR3 comprises 15 residues. Trimming took off 8 bases at V and 2 bases at J, with 18 bases between the two ends. CDR3 in DNA: TGTGCCAGCTCAAGCTCTGGACAGATTCAAGAGACCCAGTACTTC. The encoded protein is CASSSSGQIQETQYF.

This clonotype appeared a few times. The chain couples TRBV10-3 to TRBJ2-7, with 8 bases aligning to TRBD2. The CDR3 has 15 amino acids. Germline V lookup: CDR1 ENHRY, CDR2 SYGVKD. The trim removed 6 bases at V and 6 bases at J, leaving 13 bases unmatched. The CDR3 reads CAIRPSGPGGGEQYF. The DNA of the CDR3 is TGTGCCATCAGACCTTCCGGGCCCGGGGGGGGCGAGCAGTACTTC.

The V call is TRBV9, the J call TRBJ2-7; 8 bases map to TRBD1. Germline V gene sequence: CDR1 SGDLS, CDR2 YYNGEE. This CDR3 is built from 14 residues. V shed 4 bases and J 2 bases; nucleotides not matched to a gene: 5. DNA for the CDR3: TGTGCCAGCAGCCGGACAGGGCTCCCCTACGAGCAGTACTTC. This gives the protein CASSRTGLPYEQYF.